This T cell receptor (beta chain) was captured by sequencing in a study of T-cell reconstitution after alpha-beta-depleted transplantation in children. The study's findings and limits: Several hundred graft clones that had expanded were reportedly the source of alpha-beta T cells about two months after transplant. High day-60 TCRbeta diversity in some patients came from surviving recipient T cells and thymic progenitors.

This clonotype was seen a few times. Its antigen is as yet unknown. Losses at the gene ends were 3 bases for V and 4 bases for J; bases not matched to a gene: 5. The CDR3 length is 14 residues. Germline CDR1 and CDR2: SGHDT and YYEEEE. The authors prepared the TCRbeta library with unique molecular identifiers. A single record per CDR3 protein comes from TCRdb applying MiXCR to the PCR reads. The sample has roughly 420,000 distinct CDR3 sequences, 15% to 20% seen once; the top ten hold just under 30%. V is TRBV5-6 and J is TRBJ2-3, with 7 bases fitting TRBD2. Source: PBMCs, mostly from graft donor cells, taken 360 days after TCRalphabeta/CD19-depleted stem cell transplant. This receptor was identified in a boy in the first two years of life who had a stem cell transplant for Wiskott-Aldrich syndrome, so the T cells may come from the graft donor. DNA of the CDR3: TGTGCCAGCAGCTATGTAGCGGGTTCAGATACGCAGTATTTT. Protein sequence: CASSYVAGSDTQYF.